The rows below give T cell receptor beta chains drawn from one sample of a study of regulatory T cells in long-lasting Graves disease. TCRdb re-called the multiplex PCR reads with MiXCR, one entry per CDR3 protein. The repertoire consists of about 620,000 distinct CDR3 sequences, with 16% occurring once and the leading ten covering around a sixth. The data were also submitted as part of a second study, on T cells in Graves' hyperthyroidism and ophthalmopathy.

Sequencing was performed on peripheral blood mononuclear cells (PBMCs), taken at new diagnosis, from a patient treated with antithyroid drugs. All receptors derive from a woman aged 25 to 39 with Graves disease. CDR3s include the opening cysteine and the closing phenylalanine or tryptophan. Each record gives: D gene, clone size, V gene, J gene, CDR3 DNA, CDR3 protein. D genes are given only for firm matches. The size field is filled for only some rows; it gives once, few, many or a size class.

>NA|NA|TRBV30|TRBJ2-2
TGTGCCTGGAGTGATCCCGGCTCCTGGGGGATCGGGGAGCTGTTTTTT
CAWSDPGSWGIGELFF
>NA|many|TRBV7-9|TRBJ1-1
TGTGCCAGCAGCTTACAGGGTGCTGCTTTCTTT
CASSLQGAAFF
>NA|NA|TRBV20-1|TRBJ2-5
TGCAGTGCGCAACTCCCGGGGCCAGAGACCCAGTACTTC
CSAQLPGPETQYF
>NA|NA|TRBV18|TRBJ1-1
TGTGCCAGCTCACTCCAGGGCGGTGAAACTGAAGCTTTCTTT
CASSLQGGETEAFF
>NA|few|TRBV18|TRBJ2-1
TGTGCCAGCTCACCGAGTTTATACAATGAGCAGTTCTTC
CASSPSLYNEQFF
>NA|NA|TRBV30|TRBJ2-1
TGTGCCTGGAGTCTGGGTAACTACAATGAGCAGTTCTTC
CAWSLGNYNEQFF
>TRBD1|many|TRBV29-1|TRBJ2-2
TGCAGCGTGCGAGGGACAGGGAGCACCGGGGAGCTGTTTTTT
CSVRGTGSTGELFF
>NA|many|TRBV28|TRBJ1-2
TGTGCCAGCAGTCCGGGGGATTGGGGCTACACCTTC
CASSPGDWGYTF
>TRBD2|many|TRBV7-2|TRBJ2-7
TGTGCCAGCAGCTCGGGAGGAGGGATGTACGAGCAGTACTTC
CASSSGGGMYEQYF
>TRBD2|few|TRBV19|TRBJ2-1
TGTGCCAGTAGTATGGGGAGGGTCAGCTCCTACAATGAGCAGTTCTTC
CASSMGRVSSYNEQFF
>TRBD1|many|TRBV28|TRBJ1-2
TGTGCCAGCAGCTGGACAGGGGGGAACTATGGCTACACCTTC
CASSWTGGNYGYTF
>NA|many|TRBV29-1|TRBJ1-4
TGCAGCGGACAAACAGGGTTGACACCTAATGAAAAACTGTTTTTT
CSGQTGLTPNEKLFF
>NA|many|TRBV10-3|TRBJ1-5
TGTGCCATCAGTGAAAGGGGCGACGGCGGCCAGCATTTT
CAISERGDGGQHF
>NA|many|TRBV12-3/TRBV12-4|TRBJ1-5
TGTGCCAGCAGTTTAACGGTGCGGGTTGGACAGCCCCAGCATTTT
CASSLTVRVGQPQHF
>TRBD2|few|TRBV20-1|TRBJ2-3
TGCAGTGCAGAGACTAGCGGGAGTTCTACAGATACGCAGTATTTT
CSAETSGSSTDTQYF
>NA|many|TRBV28|TRBJ1-2
TGTGCCAGCAGTGATCCCGGGGCAGGCGGTTATGGCTACACCTTC
CASSDPGAGGYGYTF